This T cell receptor beta chain was identified during a study of CD8+CD57+ T cells in acquired aplastic anemia. Study information: CD4+ cells from healthy donors averaged about 10.8 million reads.

Genomic DNA was employed as the template in profiling TCR beta VDJ and CDR3. MiXCR was run by TCRdb on the reads, yielding one entry per CDR3 protein. The sample has about 210,000 distinct CDR3 sequences, around 60% seen once. CDR3 size: 13 residues. Germline assignment: CDR1 KGHDR and CDR2 SFDVKD. Deletions cut 6 bases from V and 0 bases from J, with 5 bases between. This receptor was identified in a human donor in good health. This rearrangement joins TRBV24-1 to TRBJ1-5, with unresolved D. The sample taken for sequencing was sorted CD4+, CD8+, or CD8+CD57+ T cells (not recorded which) from PBMCs. The CDR3 sequence: CATSTDSNQPQHF. The CDR3 DNA sequence: TGTGCCACCAGTACGGATAGCAATCAGCCCCAGCATTTT.